Below, 18 T cell receptor beta chains from the same sample are listed, as sequenced in a study of T cell responses to AZD1222 COVID-19 vaccine. Measured with immunoSEQ multiplex PCR; TCRdb has only the in-frame clones, and not every one. The sample has more than 140,000 clones; roughly 90% are singletons. The sequences come from peripheral blood, collected on day 0 of AZD1222 vaccination. Receptors were obtained from an adult in good health.

This clone was seen a handful of times. This sequence joins TRBV19 and TRBJ2-2; 7 nucleotides align to TRBD1. CDR1 is LNHDA, CDR2 SQIVND, per germline (reference sequence). The length of the CDR3 is 15 residues. With V trimmed by 6 bases and J by 1 base, 5 bases remained unmatched. The CDR3 DNA reads TGTGCCAGTAGCCGGGACAGCTTGAACACCGGGGAGCTGTTTTTT. Protein product: CASSRDSLNTGELFF.

The J gene is TRBJ2-3, the V gene TRBV6-2 or TRBV6-3; tentative D call: TRBD2 (6 bases). CDR1 is MNHEY, CDR2 SVGEGT, per germline. The CDR3 consists of 13 residues. Between the trimmed V and J ends, which lost 2 bases and 8 bases, there was a span of 11 bases. The CDR3 DNA reads TGTGCCAGCAGTTACGCGGGGCGGGGTACGCAGTATTTT. Protein sequence: CASSYAGRGTQYF.

This chain links TRBV7-8 with TRBJ2-2; D ambiguous. The CDR3 is made up of 12 amino acids. Germline loops: CDR1 SGHVS, CDR2 FQNEAQ. Trimming pared 5 bases from V and 3 bases from J, leaving 4 bases between. The CDR3 nucleotides are TGTGCCAGCAGCCCTTACACCGGGGAGCTGTTTTTT. This translates into CASSPYTGELFF.

This sequence joins TRBV7-2 and TRBJ1-3; D is unclear. Germline-derived CDR1 and CDR2 are SGHTA and FQGNSA. V dropped 0 bases and J dropped 4 bases, with 10 bases sitting between them. The CDR3 consists of 15 residues. The CDR3 reads CASSLAGSAGNTIYF. The CDR3 DNA sequence: TGTGCCAGCAGCTTAGCCGGCAGCGCCGGAAACACCATATATTTT.

The chain carries TRBV2 and TRBJ1-6; 9 bases are a match to TRBD1. The ends lost 4 bases at V and 8 bases at J; junction bases unmatched: 6. Germline assignment: CDR1 SNHLY and CDR2 FYNNEI. The CDR3 contains 15 residues. The CDR3 region is CASSARTGEYSPLHF. CDR3 coding DNA: TGTGCCAGCAGTGCCCGGACAGGGGAATATTCACCCCTCCACTTT.

J is TRBJ2-5 and V is TRBV6-6; 9 positions match TRBD1. This CDR3 has 14 residues. Germline lookup yields CDR1 MNHNY and CDR2 SVGAGI (reference sequence). V lost 6 bases to trimming and J lost 5 bases; unmatched junction nucleotides: 7. CDR3 residues: CASSTQGAGETQYF. In DNA, the CDR3 is TGTGCCAGCAGCACACAGGGGGCTGGGGAGACCCAGTACTTC.

This sequence joins TRBV7-8 and TRBJ1-3; D remains ambiguous. The CDR3 runs to 14 residues. V was trimmed by 1 base and J by 0 bases, leaving 4 bases between them. Germline V gene sequence: CDR1 SGHVS, CDR2 FQNEAQ. CDR3 region: CASSLVYSGNTIYF. In nucleotides, the CDR3 is TGTGCCAGCAGCTTAGTTTACTCTGGAAACACCATATATTTT. The complete variable domain, with remaining parts taken from reference TRBV7-8 and TRBJ1-3, reads GAGVSQSPRYKVAKRGQDVALRCDPISGHVSLFWYQQALGQGPEFLTYFQNEAQLDKSGLPSDRFFAERPEGSVSTLKIQRTQQEDSAVYLCASSLVYSGNTIYFGEGSWLTVV.

The genes are TRBV7-9 and TRBJ1-1; 7 nucleotides align to TRBD1. Germline CDR1 SEHNR, CDR2 FQNEAQ (reference sequence). V lost 5 bases and J lost 4; bases outside the gene matches: 10. The CDR3 loop spans 15 amino acids. The CDR3 spells CASSPQTGIGTEAFF. DNA for the CDR3: TGTGCCAGCAGCCCGCAGACAGGGATCGGCACTGAAGCTTTCTTT.

The gene calls are TRBV28 and TRBJ2-7; TRBD1 aligns across 10 bases. The CDR3 covers 15 residues. Germline V gene sequence: CDR1 MDHEN, CDR2 SYDVKM. The V and J ends lost 3 bases and 5 bases, in that order; junction bases with no gene match: 7. CDR3 bases: TGTGCCAGCAGTTTTAGGAGGACAGGGGGTCACGAGCAGTACTTC. Its protein product is CASSFRRTGGHEQYF.

This clone was seen a handful of times. The CDR3 DNA reads TGTGCCAGCAGTTTGGGACAGGGGAGTGAGCAGTTCTTC. Encoded protein: CASSLGQGSEQFF. The V call is TRBV6-2 or TRBV6-3, the J call TRBJ2-1; 10 bases match TRBD1. Germline lookup yields CDR1 MNHEY and CDR2 SVGEGT. CDR3 length equals 13 residues. V was pared by 4 bases and J by 9 bases, with 3 bases of the junction left unmatched.

V is TRBV5-6 and J is TRBJ2-1, with D possibly TRBD2 on 5 matching bases. This CDR3 spans 13 amino acids. The V end lost 4 bases, the J end lost 8 bases, and 13 bases lay between the germline ends. Per germline, CDR1 SGHDT and CDR2 YYEEEE. The chain's CDR3 is CASSLARNDEQFF. In DNA form, the CDR3 reads TGTGCCAGCAGCCTAGCCCGGAACGATGAGCAGTTCTTC.

The chain has TRBV27 and TRBJ2-2; D gene uncertain. The V and J ends lost 2 bases and 4 bases respectively, with 11 bases between them. This CDR3 contains 15 residues. Germline CDR1 is MNHEY and CDR2 is SMNVEV (reference sequence). CDR3 residues: CASSLKDGSTGELFF. The CDR3 DNA reads TGTGCCAGCAGTTTAAAGGATGGTAGCACCGGGGAGCTGTTTTTT.

This rearrangement joins TRBV27 to TRBJ1-1, with 8 bases matching TRBD1. Germline assignment: CDR1 MNHEY and CDR2 SMNVEV (reference sequence). The CDR3 is made up of 15 amino acids. Trimming removed 5 bases from V and 1 base from J; junction bases left unmatched: 6. The CDR3 DNA reads TGTGCCAGCAGTCTGGGGGACAGGTCGAACACTGAAGCTTTCTTT. It translates to CASSLGDRSNTEAFF.

The chain employs TRBV25-1 and TRBJ1-5, with a weak D call TRBD1 (6 bases). V was clipped by 8 bases and J by 2 bases, with 19 bases between them. The CDR3 extends over 16 amino acids. Germline CDR1 is MGHDK and CDR2 is SYGVNS. The CDR3 DNA reads TGTGCCAGCCTTCTAGAGGGGGGGATGGGCAATCAGCCCCAGCATTTT. It codes for CASLLEGGMGNQPQHF.

The rearrangement uses TRBV9 and TRBJ2-1; D unresolved. This CDR3 is built from 15 residues. Germline V gives CDR1 SGDLS, CDR2 YYNGEE. V was clipped by 0 bases and J by 0 bases, with 7 bases between them. CDR3 nucleotide sequence: TGTGCCAGCAGCGTAGGTCCGGTCTCCTACAATGAGCAGTTCTTC. This encodes CASSVGPVSYNEQFF.

The V call is TRBV18, the J call TRBJ1-4; perhaps TRBD1 as D (6 bases). Germline lookup yields CDR1 KGHSH and CDR2 LQKENI. V was clipped by 1 base and J by 0 bases, with 12 bases between them. The CDR3 consists of 17 residues. For the CDR3, the DNA is TGTGCCAGCTCACCACAACAGGGAGATGCAACTAATGAAAAACTGTTTTTT. This gives the protein CASSPQQGDATNEKLFF.

V gene TRBV4-3 combines with J gene TRBJ1-6; D perhaps matches TRBD1 (5 bases). V gave up 0 bases and J gave up 7 bases, with 10 bases separating them. Germline V gene sequence: CDR1 LGHNA, CDR2 YSLEER. This CDR3 spans 15 amino acids. CDR3 in amino acids: CASSQDLGGNSPLHF. The CDR3 nucleotides are TGCGCCAGCAGCCAAGATTTGGGGGGGAATTCACCCCTCCACTTT.

The rearrangement links TRBV7-2 to TRBJ1-1; D is possibly TRBD1 (5 bases). The CDR3 contains 19 residues. V dropped 5 bases and J dropped 1 base, with 26 bases sitting between them. Germline assignment: CDR1 SGHTA and CDR2 FQGNSA. The CDR3 bases are TGTGCCAGCAGCCCCGACCGAGGGGTCAGGGCGCGCCCGAACACTGAAGCTTTCTTT. Its protein product is CASSPDRGVRARPNTEAFF. Supplemented by reference TRBV7-2 and TRBJ1-1, the full variable domain reads GAGVSQSPSNKVTEKGKDVELRCDPISGHTALYWYRQSLGQGLEFLIYFQGNSAPDKSGLPSDRFSAERTGGSVSTLTIQRTQQEDSAVYLCASSPDRGVRARPNTEAFFGQGTRLTVV.